The entry that follows covers one TCR beta chain sequence. Its target is not known. The data were obtained in a study of cytomegalovirus exposure and HLA in healthy donors. Study-wide results and caveats: TCR beta sequences reportedly predicted the HLA-A and HLA-B alleles of most subjects accurately. It was likely that a cluster of highly shared sequence variants was a sequencing artifact. A later analysis found most CMV-associated TCR beta chains apparently HLA-restricted.

The length of the CDR3 is 14 residues. Germline loops: CDR1 SEHNR, CDR2 FQNEAQ (reference sequence). V lost 2 bases to trimming and J lost 5 bases; unmatched junction nucleotides: 6. PCR involved 60 Vbeta and 13 Jbeta primers. Assay: immunoSEQ multiplex PCR; the TCRdb copy retains only in-frame clones and omits some. The sample holds 160,000 or so clones, around 72% seen once. The chain combines TRBV7-9 with TRBJ2-7; 7 positions match TRBD2. The TCR originated in a female donor in good health and CMV-seronegative. The sample comprised PBMCs. In DNA, the CDR3 is TGTGCCAGCAGCTTATTGACTAGCCCCAACGAGCAGTACTTC. Translation: CASSLLTSPNEQYF.